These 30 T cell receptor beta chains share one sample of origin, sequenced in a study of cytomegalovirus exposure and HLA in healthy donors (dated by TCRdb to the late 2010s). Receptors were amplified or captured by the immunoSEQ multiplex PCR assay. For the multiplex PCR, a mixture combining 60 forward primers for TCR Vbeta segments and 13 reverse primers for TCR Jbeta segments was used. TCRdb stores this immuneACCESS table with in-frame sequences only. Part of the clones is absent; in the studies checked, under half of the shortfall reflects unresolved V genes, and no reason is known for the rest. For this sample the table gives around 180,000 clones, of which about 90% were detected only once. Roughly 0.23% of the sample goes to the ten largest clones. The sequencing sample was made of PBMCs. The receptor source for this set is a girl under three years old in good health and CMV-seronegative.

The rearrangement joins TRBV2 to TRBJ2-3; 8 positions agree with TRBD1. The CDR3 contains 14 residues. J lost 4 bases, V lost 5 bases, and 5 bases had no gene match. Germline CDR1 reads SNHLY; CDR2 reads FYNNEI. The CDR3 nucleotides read TGTGCCAGCAGTTCTGGACAGGGCCCAGATACGCAGTATTTT. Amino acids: CASSSGQGPDTQYF.

The CDR3 loop is CASSEPGQGYGYTF. The CDR3 nucleotides read TGTGCCAGCAGTGAACCGGGACAGGGGTATGGCTACACCTTC. The chain joins TRBV6-1 to TRBJ1-2, with 10 positions matching TRBD1. With 2 bases clipped from V and 5 bases from J, the junction kept 2 bases outside the gene matches. Germline lookup yields CDR1 MNHNS and CDR2 SASEGT. The CDR3 extends over 14 amino acids.

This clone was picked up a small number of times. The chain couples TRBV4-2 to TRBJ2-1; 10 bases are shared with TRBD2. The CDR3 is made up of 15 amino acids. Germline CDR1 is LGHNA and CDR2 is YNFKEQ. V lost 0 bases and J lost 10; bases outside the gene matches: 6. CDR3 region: CASSQDLAGDREQFF. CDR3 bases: TGTGCCAGCAGCCAAGATCTAGCGGGAGATCGCGAGCAGTTCTTC.

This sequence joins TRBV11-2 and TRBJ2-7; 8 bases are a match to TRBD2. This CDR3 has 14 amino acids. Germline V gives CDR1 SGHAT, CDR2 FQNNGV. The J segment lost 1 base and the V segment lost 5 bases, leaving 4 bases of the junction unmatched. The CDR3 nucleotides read TGTGCCAGCAGCCCCCCGGGGGGGTCCTACGAGCAGTACTTC. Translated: CASSPPGGSYEQYF. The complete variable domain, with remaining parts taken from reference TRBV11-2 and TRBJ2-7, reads EAGVAQSPRYKIIEKRQSVAFWCNPISGHATLYWYQQILGQGPKLLIQFQNNGVVDDSQLPKDRFSAERLKGVDSTLKIQPAKLEDSAVYLCASSPPGGSYEQYFGPGTRLTVT.

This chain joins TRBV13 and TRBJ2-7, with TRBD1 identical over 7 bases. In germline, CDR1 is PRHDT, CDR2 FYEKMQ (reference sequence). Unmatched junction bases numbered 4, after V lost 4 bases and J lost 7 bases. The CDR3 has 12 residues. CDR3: CASSSGQPEQYF. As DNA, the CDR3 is TGTGCCAGCAGCTCGGGACAGCCGGAGCAGTACTTC.

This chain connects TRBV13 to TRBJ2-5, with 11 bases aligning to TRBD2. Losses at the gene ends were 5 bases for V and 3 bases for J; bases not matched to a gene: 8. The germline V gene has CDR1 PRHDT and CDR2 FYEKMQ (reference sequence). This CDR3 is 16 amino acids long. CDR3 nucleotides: TGTGCCAGCAGCACCCGTATAGCGGGGGGGGAAGAGACCCAGTACTTC. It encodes CASSTRIAGGEETQYF.

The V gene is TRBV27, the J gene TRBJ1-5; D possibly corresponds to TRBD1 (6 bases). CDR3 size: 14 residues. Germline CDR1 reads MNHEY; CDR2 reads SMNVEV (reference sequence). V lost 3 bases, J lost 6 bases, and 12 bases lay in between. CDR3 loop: CASSFTGPSQPQHF. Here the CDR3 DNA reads TGTGCCAGCAGTTTTACAGGGCCGAGTCAGCCCCAGCATTTT.

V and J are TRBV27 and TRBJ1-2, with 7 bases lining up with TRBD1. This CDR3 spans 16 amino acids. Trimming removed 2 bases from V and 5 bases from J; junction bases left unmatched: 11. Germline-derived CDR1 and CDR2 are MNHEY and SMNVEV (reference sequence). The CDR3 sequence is CASSLVGGGRGYGYTF. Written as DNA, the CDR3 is TGTGCCAGCAGTTTAGTAGGGGGCGGGAGGGGTTATGGCTACACCTTC.

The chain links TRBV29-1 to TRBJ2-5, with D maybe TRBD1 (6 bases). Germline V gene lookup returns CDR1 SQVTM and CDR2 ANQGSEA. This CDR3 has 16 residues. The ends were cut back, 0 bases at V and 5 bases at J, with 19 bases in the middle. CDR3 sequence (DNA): TGCAGCGTTGAAGATTTCCGCGGACAGATGGGGGAGACCCAGTACTTC. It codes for CSVEDFRGQMGETQYF.

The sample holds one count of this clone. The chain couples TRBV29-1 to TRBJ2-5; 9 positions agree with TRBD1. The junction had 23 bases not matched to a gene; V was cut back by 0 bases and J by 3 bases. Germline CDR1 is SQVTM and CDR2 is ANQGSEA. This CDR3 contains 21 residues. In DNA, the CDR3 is TGCAGCGTTGAAGACATAAGATCGGGGGACAGGGTGATTGTTTGGAAAGAGACCCAGTACTTC. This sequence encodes CSVEDIRSGDRVIVWKETQYF.

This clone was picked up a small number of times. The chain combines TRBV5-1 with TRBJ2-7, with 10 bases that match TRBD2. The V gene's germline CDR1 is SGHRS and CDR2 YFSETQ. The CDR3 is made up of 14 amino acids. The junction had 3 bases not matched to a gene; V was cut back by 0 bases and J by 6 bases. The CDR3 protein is CASSLGLAGVEQYF. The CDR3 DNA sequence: TGCGCCAGCAGCTTGGGACTAGCGGGCGTCGAGCAGTACTTC.

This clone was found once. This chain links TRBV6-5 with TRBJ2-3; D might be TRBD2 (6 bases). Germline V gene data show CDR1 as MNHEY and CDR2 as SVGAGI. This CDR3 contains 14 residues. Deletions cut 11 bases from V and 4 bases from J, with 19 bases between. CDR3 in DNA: TGTGCCGGAAAACGGACTACAACCGCAGATACGCAGTATTTT. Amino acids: CAGKRTTTADTQYF.

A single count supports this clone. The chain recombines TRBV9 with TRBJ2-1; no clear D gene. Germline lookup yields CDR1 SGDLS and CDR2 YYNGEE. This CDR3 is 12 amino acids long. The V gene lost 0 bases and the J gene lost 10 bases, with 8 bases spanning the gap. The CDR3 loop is CASSVEGSEQFF. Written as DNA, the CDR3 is TGTGCCAGCAGCGTAGAAGGTAGCGAGCAGTTCTTC.

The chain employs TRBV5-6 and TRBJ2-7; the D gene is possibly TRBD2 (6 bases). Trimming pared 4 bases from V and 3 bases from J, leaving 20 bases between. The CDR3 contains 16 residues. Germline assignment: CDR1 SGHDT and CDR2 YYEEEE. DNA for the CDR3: TGTGCCAGCAGCCTCCGGGGCGGGGATGGCGGCTACGAGCAGTACTTC. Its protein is CASSLRGGDGGYEQYF.

The CDR3 DNA reads as TGTGCCAGCAGCGTAGGGGCACTCTCCTCCTATAATTCACCCCTCCACTTT. Amino acids: CASSVGALSSYNSPLHF. The genes are TRBV9 and TRBJ1-6; the D is unclear. The CDR3 is 17 residues long. V was pared by 0 bases and J by 0 bases, with 10 bases between. The germline V gene encodes CDR1 SGDLS and CDR2 YYNGEE.

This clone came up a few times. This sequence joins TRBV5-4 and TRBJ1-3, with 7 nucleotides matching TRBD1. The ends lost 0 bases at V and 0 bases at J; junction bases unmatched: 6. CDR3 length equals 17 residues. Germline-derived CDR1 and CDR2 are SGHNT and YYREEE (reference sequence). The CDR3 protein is CASSLAGQALSGNTIYF. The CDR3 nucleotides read TGTGCCAGCAGCTTGGCTGGACAGGCCCTCTCTGGAAACACCATATATTTT.

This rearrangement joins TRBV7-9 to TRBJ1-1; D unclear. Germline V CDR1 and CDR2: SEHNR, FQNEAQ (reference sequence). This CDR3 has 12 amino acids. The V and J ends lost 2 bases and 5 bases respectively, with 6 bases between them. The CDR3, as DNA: TGTGCCAGCAGCTTATTTCGGACTGAAGCTTTCTTT. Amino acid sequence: CASSLFRTEAFF.

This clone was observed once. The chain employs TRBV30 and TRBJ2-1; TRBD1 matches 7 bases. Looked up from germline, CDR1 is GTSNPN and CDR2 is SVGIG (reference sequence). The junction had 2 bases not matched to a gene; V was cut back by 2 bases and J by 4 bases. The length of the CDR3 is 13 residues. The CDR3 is CAWSRGQYNEQFF. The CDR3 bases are TGTGCCTGGAGTAGGGGACAGTACAATGAGCAGTTCTTC. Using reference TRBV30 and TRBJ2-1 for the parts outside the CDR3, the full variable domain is SQTIHQWPATLVQPVGSPLSLECTVEGTSNPNLYWYRQAAGRGLQLLFYSVGIGQISSEVPQNLSASRPQDRQFILSSKKLLLSDSGFYLCAWSRGQYNEQFFGPGTRLTVL.

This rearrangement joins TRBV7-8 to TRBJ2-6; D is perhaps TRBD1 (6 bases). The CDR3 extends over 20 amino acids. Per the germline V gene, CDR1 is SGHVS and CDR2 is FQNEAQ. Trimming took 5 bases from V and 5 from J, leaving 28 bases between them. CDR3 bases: TGTGCCAGCAGCCCAAATTTCTTTGGGGACACCATCTTTTGGGCCAACGTCCTGACTTTC. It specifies CASSPNFFGDTIFWANVLTF. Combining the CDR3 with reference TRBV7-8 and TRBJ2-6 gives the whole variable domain GAGVSQSPRYKVAKRGQDVALRCDPISGHVSLFWYQQALGQGPEFLTYFQNEAQLDKSGLPSDRFFAERPEGSVSTLKIQRTQQEDSAVYLCASSPNFFGDTIFWANVLTFGAGSRLTVL.

The CDR3 sequence: CASSEARVAGGPISDTQYF. CDR3 in DNA: TGTGCCAGCAGTGAAGCGAGAGTAGCGGGGGGGCCGATCTCAGATACGCAGTATTTT. The chain couples TRBV6-1 to TRBJ2-3; TRBD2 aligns across 11 bases. V shed 0 bases, J shed 4 bases, and the junction held 12 bases outside the gene matches. The CDR3 consists of 19 residues. CDR1 is MNHNS and CDR2 is SASEGT in the germline V gene.

The CDR3 region has the DNA TGCGCCAGCAGCTCGTCCTACGAGCAGTACTTC. It specifies CASSSSYEQYF. J is TRBJ2-7 and V is TRBV5-1; D gene unclear. V lost 3 bases and J 1 base, leaving 2 bases between the germline ends. CDR1 and CDR2 (germline): SGHRS, YFSETQ. The CDR3 sequence is 11 residues long.

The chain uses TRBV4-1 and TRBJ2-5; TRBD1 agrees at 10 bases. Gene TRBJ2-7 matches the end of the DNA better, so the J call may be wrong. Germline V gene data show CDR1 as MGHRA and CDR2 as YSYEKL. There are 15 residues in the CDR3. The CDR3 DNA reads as TGCGCCAGCAGCCGTAGGACAGGGGGGATCTACGAGCAGTACTTC. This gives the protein CASSRRTGGIYEQYF.

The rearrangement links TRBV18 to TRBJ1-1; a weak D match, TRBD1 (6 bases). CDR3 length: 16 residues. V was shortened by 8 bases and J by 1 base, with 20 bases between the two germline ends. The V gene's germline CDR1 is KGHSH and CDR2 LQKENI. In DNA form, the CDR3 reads TGTGCCAGCCGACCAGGGGAAGGTTATGGGAACACTGAAGCTTTCTTT. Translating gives CASRPGEGYGNTEAFF.

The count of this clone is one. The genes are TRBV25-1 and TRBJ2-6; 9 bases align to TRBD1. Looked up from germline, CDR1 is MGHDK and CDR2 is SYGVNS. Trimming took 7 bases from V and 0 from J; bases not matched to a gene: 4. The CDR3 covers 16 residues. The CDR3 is CASTGTGSSGANVLTF. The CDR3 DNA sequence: TGTGCCAGCACCGGGACAGGGTCCTCTGGGGCCAACGTCCTGACTTTC.

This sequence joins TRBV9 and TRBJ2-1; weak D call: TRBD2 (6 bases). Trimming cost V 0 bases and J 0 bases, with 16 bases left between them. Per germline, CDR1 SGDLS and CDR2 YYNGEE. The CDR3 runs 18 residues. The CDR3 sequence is CASSVGPGVRPSYNEQFF. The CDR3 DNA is TGTGCCAGCAGCGTAGGTCCGGGAGTTCGCCCCTCCTACAATGAGCAGTTCTTC.

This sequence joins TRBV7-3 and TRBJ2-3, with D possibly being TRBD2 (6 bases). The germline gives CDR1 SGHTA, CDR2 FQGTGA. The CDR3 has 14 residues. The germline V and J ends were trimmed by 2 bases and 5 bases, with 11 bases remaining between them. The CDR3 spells CASSLGGIGDTQYF. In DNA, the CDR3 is TGTGCCAGCAGCTTAGGCGGGATTGGAGATACGCAGTATTTT.

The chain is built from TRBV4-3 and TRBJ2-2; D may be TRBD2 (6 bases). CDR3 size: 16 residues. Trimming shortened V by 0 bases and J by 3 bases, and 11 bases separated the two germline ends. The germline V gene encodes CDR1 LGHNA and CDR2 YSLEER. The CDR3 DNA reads TGCGCCAGCAGCCAAGACGGGGAGGCTCACACCGGGGAGCTGTTTTTT. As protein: CASSQDGEAHTGELFF.

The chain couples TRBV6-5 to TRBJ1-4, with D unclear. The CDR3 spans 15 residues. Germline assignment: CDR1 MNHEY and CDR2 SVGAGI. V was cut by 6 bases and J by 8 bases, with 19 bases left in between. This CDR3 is CASSSTRRFGEKLFF. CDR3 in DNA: TGTGCCAGCAGCTCGACTCGACGGTTTGGGGAAAAACTGTTTTTT.

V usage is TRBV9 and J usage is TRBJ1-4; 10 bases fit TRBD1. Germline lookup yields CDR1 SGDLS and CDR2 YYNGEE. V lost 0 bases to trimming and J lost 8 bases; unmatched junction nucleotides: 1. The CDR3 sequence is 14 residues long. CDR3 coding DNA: TGTGCCAGCAGCGTAGGACAGGGGGCCGAAAAACTGTTTTTT. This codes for CASSVGQGAEKLFF.

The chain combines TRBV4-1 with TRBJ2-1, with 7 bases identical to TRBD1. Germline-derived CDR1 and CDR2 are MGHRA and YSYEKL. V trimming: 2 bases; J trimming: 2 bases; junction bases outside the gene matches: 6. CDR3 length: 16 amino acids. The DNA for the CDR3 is TGCGCCAGCAGCCAAATTCCGACAGGGACCTACAATGAGCAGTTCTTC. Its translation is CASSQIPTGTYNEQFF.